Reported below is one T cell receptor beta chain. This clonotype showed up many times. No cognate antigen has been identified for it. It has no much larger one-base neighbor in the sample; base qualities were not kept. V loses 2 bases, J loses 2 bases, and the germline ends lie 9 bases apart. The CDR3 runs 14 amino acids, cysteine and phenylalanine included. Only the CDR3 portion is preserved as DNA: 42 bases, with reading frame beginning at the first base. CDR1 MNHEY and CDR2 SMNVEV are derived from the germline V gene (reference sequence). Ophthalmopathy patients had moderately to severely active disease, with a Clinical Activity Score of 3 or more, a NOSPECS grade of 4 or more, and a disease duration of less than 3 months. Exclusion was applied to patients with uncontrolled infections, other autoimmune diseases, pregnancy or lactation. Diagnoses were established on the basis of clinical symptoms, serum thyroxine and TRAb, thyroid ultrasound, and orbital computed tomography. PBMCs were separated from 10 ml of fresh peripheral blood using Ficoll-Paque density gradient centrifugation. Total RNA was extracted with Trizol reagent, and quality was checked on an Agilent 2100 Bioanalyzer.

The sample originates from a study of T cells in Graves' hyperthyroidism and ophthalmopathy (dated by TCRdb to about 2019). General notes on the study: Peripheral blood samples were taken at the time of initial diagnosis, prior to any treatment. For training and testing, the approximately 97 patients in the discovery cohort were randomly divided in a 7:3 ratio. After blood sampling, hyperthyroidism patients were treated with methimazole at a starting dose of 30 mg daily, and ophthalmopathy patients were treated with high-dose intravenous methylprednisolone. TCR V-J signatures able to tell the groups apart were searched for in a discovery cohort of 100 patients, of whom over 40 had Graves' ophthalmopathy and under 65 had stable Graves' hyperthyroidism. The paper describes TCR Vbeta CDR3 sequencing of 135 peripheral blood samples, made up of roughly 45 ophthalmopathy patients, roughly 80 hyperthyroidism patients and roughly 17 progressor patients. The study also compared thyroid tissue and blood T-cell repertoires from several Graves' hyperthyroidism patients. Prospective prediction of ophthalmopathy was tested in an independent validation cohort of some 20 hyperthyroidism patients and 17 patients who later progressed to ophthalmopathy. The paper as a whole reports these results and caveats: A model built on a 13 V-J signature distinguished ophthalmopathy from stable hyperthyroidism, reaching around 87% sensitivity and under 84% specificity in cross-validation and 80%/75% in testing. No statistical method was used to fix the sample size in advance, and group allocation was not hidden from the investigators. Most expanded thyroid clonotypes (frequency above 0.001) were also detected in blood, a finding suggesting that blood repertoires may reflect thyroid immune responses. In validation, progression to ophthalmopathy was predicted by the model with 70.59% sensitivity and 72% to 85% specificity, a median of approximately 7.1 months before onset.

Amplification of TCR beta CDR3 regions was carried out from RNA transcripts. The first round of RT-PCR for the TCR CDR3 was performed with the HTBI primer set and the Qiagen OneStep RT-PCR kit. A second multiplex PCR round built the libraries, followed by size selection and purification. Sequencing of the libraries was done on an Illumina HiSeq2000 using paired-end 100 bp reads. The authors processed their data as follows. Raw data were processed with SOAPnuke, discarding reads with adapters, uncalled bases, mean Phred below 15, or no exact constant-primer or identifier match. High-quality paired reads were merged with COPE v1.2.5, and unique nucleotide sequences were defined as clonotypes. MiTCR v1.1 was used to align the clonotypes against IMGT TRBV, TRBD and TRBJ reference segments. Only V-J combinations with frequency above 0.0001, covering 99.2% of repertoires, were analysed. A TCS score was defined as the ratio of F50 (clonal expansion) to E x V (chaos), with BLOSUM62-based TCRdist applied between CDR3 peptides within each V-J. Welch's t-statistics and random forest reduced roughly 500 V-J features to fewer than 15, which were used in a naive Bayes classifier (R e1071). The public reads were run again by TCRdb, first through fastp at Q25 and then through MiXCR, and only productive beta chains were kept. A single entry per CDR3 protein holds the most common genes and DNA from its merged rows. The V and J calls were determined by TCRdb, not by the authors. For this sample the table gives around 530,000 distinct CDR3 sequences, of which 17% were detected only once. The ten largest clones take up roughly 15% of the sample.

The specimen was blood. Here the chain combines TRBV27 and TRBJ1-2; possibly the D gene is TRBD1, per 5 matching bases. The receptor was isolated from a woman between 18 and 29 years old with Graves' ophthalmopathy. At the DNA level, the sequence is TGTGCCAGCAGTTTACGGGGCCCCAACTATGGCTACACCTTC. Its coded protein is CASSLRGPNYGYTF.